This T cell receptor beta chain appears in the sequencing data of a study of early T cells in non-severe SARS-CoV-2 infection. On the study more broadly: Chains stayed unpaired after sequencing of bulk RNA from unsorted whole blood. Study outcomes and limitations: Matching results from VDJdb favored anti-spike CD8 responses, leaving private and CD4 specificities undetected.

The CDR3 consists of 15 residues. The germline V and J ends were trimmed by 7 bases and 3 bases, with 14 bases remaining between them. Germline CDR1 reads KGHDR; CDR2 reads SFDVKD. This clonotype was observed a handful of times. No antigen is known for it. Individually, cDNA molecules had unique molecular identifiers attached to them. TCRdb called the 5' RACE reads again in MiXCR, with one record for every CDR3 protein. Of some 88,000 distinct CDR3 sequences in the sample, 16% were seen once. This specimen was whole blood, taken at baseline. This receptor was identified in an adult who was a healthcare worker with PCR-confirmed SARS-CoV-2 infection or an uninfected control (not recorded which). The chain recombines TRBV24-1 with TRBJ2-2, with D perhaps TRBD1 (5 bases). Here the CDR3 reads CATRGTRDHTGELFF. The CDR3 DNA reads TGTGCCACCAGGGGTACCAGGGATCACACCGGGGAGCTGTTTTTT.